This record concerns one TCR beta chain sequence. CDR1 is MDHEN and CDR2 is SYDVKM in the germline V gene. The CDR3 contains 16 residues. With 5 bases clipped from V and 6 bases from J, the junction kept 10 bases outside the gene matches. Some clones are missing from TCRdb's copy, which holds only in-frame ones; the method was immunoSEQ multiplex PCR. The sample holds roughly 98,000 clones; around 85% are singletons and the top ten take about an eighth. The data belong to a study of blood T cell repertoires in COVID-19. Overall study: From T cells, B-cell-depleted T cells, or PBMCs came the material, which was cDNA or gDNA.

The receptor's source is a woman aged 70 to 79 with active or convalescent COVID-19. The chain employs TRBV28 and TRBJ1-3; 10 bases match TRBD1. Material for sequencing was peripheral blood. The CDR3 nucleotides read TGTGCCAGCAGTCCCGCCGGGACAGGGGCGGCAAACACCATATATTTT. Translated, it gives CASSPAGTGAANTIYF.